A selection of T cell receptor beta chains follows, all from one sample in a study of OX40 agonist ivuxolimab in advanced cancers. Assay: immunoSEQ multiplex PCR; the TCRdb copy retains only in-frame clones and omits some. The sample holds approximately 76,000 clones, 85% to 95% seen once. The starting material was CD4+ or CD8+ T cells sorted from blood, obtained in a trial of the OX40 agonist ivuxolimab. These receptors were obtained from an adult with an advanced solid tumor such as melanoma, head and neck, liver or kidney cancer. The CDR3 runs from the conserved cysteine through the conserved F or W. A D gene is named only where the DNA matches it firmly. Size is stated for part of the rows, as once, few or many counts, or as a class when the clone is expanded.

clone size	V gene	J gene	D gene	CDR3 protein	CDR3 DNA
-	TRBV28	TRBJ1-5	TRBD1	CASSYAEMTGDNQPQHF	TGTGCCAGCAGTTACGCGGAAATGACAGGGGACAATCAGCCCCAGCATTTT
-	TRBV30	TRBJ2-3	-	CAWNGGGRADTQYF	TGTGCCTGGAATGGGGGCGGGAGAGCAGATACGCAGTATTTT
-	TRBV27	TRBJ2-1	TRBD1	CASTDRAFNEQFF	TGTGCCAGCACCGACAGGGCATTCAATGAGCAGTTCTTC
-	TRBV13	TRBJ2-5	TRBD1	CASSLRQGSETQYF	TGTGCCAGCAGCCTAAGACAGGGTAGCGAGACCCAGTACTTC
-	TRBV29-1	TRBJ2-7	TRBD1	CSVETGGTSSYEQYF	TGCAGCGTTGAAACAGGGGGTACAAGCTCCTACGAGCAGTACTTC
-	TRBV7-9	TRBJ2-5	-	CASSLALGERAQYF	TGTGCCAGCAGCTTAGCGTTGGGGGAGAGGGCCCAGTACTTC
-	TRBV2	TRBJ1-1	-	CASSGEGRKAFF	TGTGCCAGCAGTGGAGAGGGGAGGAAAGCTTTCTTT
-	TRBV4-1	TRBJ1-6	TRBD1	CASSEGTVLGSPLHF	TGCGCCAGCAGCGAGGGGACAGTCTTAGGTTCACCCCTCCACTTT
-	TRBV30	TRBJ1-4	TRBD1	CAWSIKAGTGLEKLFF	TGTGCCTGGAGTATCAAGGCCGGGACAGGGCTCGAAAAACTGTTTTTT
-	TRBV28	TRBJ2-1	-	CASTPAAYNEQFF	TGTGCCAGCACCCCTGCCGCTTACAATGAGCAGTTCTTC
-	TRBV9	TRBJ1-4	-	CASSATGTEKLFF	TGTGCCAGCAGCGCCACCGGGACAGAAAAACTGTTTTTT
-	TRBV6-5	TRBJ1-1	-	CASSTWGGEAFF	TGTGCCAGCAGCACGTGGGGGGGTGAAGCTTTCTTT
-	TRBV9	TRBJ2-3	-	CASDRWEGDTQYF	TGTGCCAGCGATCGGTGGGAAGGCGATACGCAGTATTTT
-	TRBV25-1	TRBJ1-1	-	CASSDEREGVNTEAFF	TGTGCCAGCAGTGACGAGCGGGAAGGGGTGAACACTGAAGCTTTCTTT
-	TRBV18	TRBJ1-1	-	CASSEDHSHRVRIAFF	TGTGCCAGCTCAGAAGACCACAGTCACAGGGTAAGAATCGCTTTCTTT
-	TRBV27	TRBJ2-7	-	CASSLKAAYEQYF	TGTGCCAGCAGTTTAAAGGCGGCTTATGAGCAGTACTTC
-	TRBV9	TRBJ1-2	-	CASSQGSAGYTF	TGTGCCAGCAGTCAAGGTAGCGCTGGCTACACCTTC
-	TRBV29-1	TRBJ2-2	TRBD1	CSVELGDRGTGELFF	TGCAGCGTTGAGCTCGGGGACAGAGGCACCGGGGAGCTGTTTTTT
-	TRBV30	TRBJ1-5	TRBD1	CAWSTGQGDQPQHF	TGTGCCTGGTCGACGGGACAGGGGGACCAGCCCCAGCATTTT
-	TRBV27	TRBJ2-2	-	CASSSGGELFF	TGTGCCAGCAGTTCAGGCGGGGAGCTGTTTTTT
once	TRBV15	TRBJ1-1	-	CATSRDVGPIRDTEAFF	TGTGCCACCAGCAGAGATGTAGGCCCTATTCGGGACACTGAAGCTTTCTTT
few	TRBV2	TRBJ2-1	-	CASSEEGGIHNEQFF	TGTGCCAGCAGTGAAGAGGGGGGTATTCACAATGAGCAGTTCTTC
-	TRBV10-1	TRBJ2-7	TRBD2	CASSDIRTSGGRVYEQYF	TGCGCCAGCAGTGATATCCGGACTAGCGGGGGGAGGGTATACGAGCAGTACTTC
once	TRBV19	TRBJ2-5	TRBD1	CASSSTGGGETQYF	TGTGCCAGTAGTTCGACAGGGGGAGGAGAGACCCAGTACTTC
-	TRBV27	TRBJ2-1	TRBD2	CASSLSGGRADNEQFF	TGTGCCAGCAGTTTATCGGGCGGGAGGGCCGACAATGAGCAGTTCTTC
-	TRBV6-5	TRBJ2-3	-	CASSSPRFGTDTQYF	TGTGCCAGCAGCTCCCCCCGTTTCGGCACAGATACGCAGTATTTT
-	TRBV27	TRBJ2-1	-	CASSLNFYYNEQFF	TGTGCCAGCAGTCTAAACTTTTACTACAATGAGCAGTTCTTC
-	TRBV15	TRBJ1-1	-	CATSRERGYYTEAFF	TGTGCCACCAGCAGAGAAAGGGGATACTACACTGAAGCTTTCTTT
-	TRBV7-9	TRBJ1-4	TRBD1	CASSRDSNEKLFF	TGTGCCAGCAGCCGGGACAGTAATGAAAAACTGTTTTTT
-	TRBV5-1	TRBJ1-3	-	CASSSGGKQGSGNTIYF	TGCGCCAGCAGCTCTGGGGGTAAACAGGGCTCTGGAAACACCATATATTTT
-	TRBV29-1	TRBJ2-5	-	CSVEPGYQETQYF	TGCAGCGTTGAACCAGGGTACCAAGAGACCCAGTACTTC
-	TRBV6-4	TRBJ1-2	-	CASSDRDYGYTF	TGTGCCAGCAGTGACAGGGACTATGGCTACACCTTC
-	TRBV28	TRBJ2-1	-	CASSLLGDTFTSYNEQFF	TGTGCCAGCAGTCTTCTTGGAGACACATTTACCTCCTACAATGAGCAGTTCTTC
-	TRBV28	TRBJ2-3	TRBD2	CASSGPGLAGTRSRTDTQYF	TGTGCCAGCAGTGGTCCGGGACTAGCGGGGACTCGATCAAGGACAGATACGCAGTATTTT
-	TRBV29-1	TRBJ2-7	-	CSAAGSETYEQYF	TGCAGCGCCGCAGGGTCGGAGACCTACGAGCAGTACTTC
-	TRBV7-9	TRBJ2-5	-	CASSPTRLGETQYF	TGTGCCAGCAGCCCTACTCGGCTCGGGGAGACCCAGTACTTC
-	TRBV14	TRBJ2-3	-	CASSQGGRTVSGIGTQYF	TGTGCCAGCAGCCAAGGTGGGCGTACGGTGTCAGGTATCGGTACGCAGTATTTT
-	TRBV7-9	TRBJ2-7	TRBD1	CASSYGTGGEQYF	TGTGCCAGCAGCTACGGGACAGGGGGCGAGCAGTACTTC
-	TRBV14	TRBJ2-3	-	CASSAIGLESTDTQYF	TGTGCCAGCAGCGCCATCGGACTGGAAAGCACAGATACGCAGTATTTT
-	TRBV29-1	TRBJ2-7	TRBD1	CSAWDRISYEQYF	TGCAGCGCCTGGGACAGGATCTCCTACGAGCAGTACTTC
-	TRBV10-1	TRBJ1-4	-	CASSEGGGGKLFF	TGCGCCAGCAGTGAGGGCGGAGGCGGAAAACTGTTTTTT
-	TRBV6-1	TRBJ2-2	TRBD1	CASVSGTVVTGELFF	TGTGCCAGTGTTTCCGGGACAGTCGTCACCGGGGAGCTGTTTTTT
few	TRBV6-5	TRBJ1-1	-	CASSYSDSMNTEAFF	TGTGCCAGCAGTTACTCGGACAGTATGAACACTGAAGCTTTCTTT
-	TRBV2	TRBJ1-2	-	CASSALSGVYGYTF	TGTGCCAGCAGTGCACTATCCGGGGTCTATGGCTACACCTTC
-	TRBV29-1	TRBJ2-1	TRBD1	CSVELDRASYNEQFF	TGCAGCGTTGAACTCGACAGGGCCTCCTACAATGAGCAGTTCTTC
few	TRBV19	TRBJ2-2	-	CASSIGGTGELFF	TGTGCCAGTAGTATAGGTGGAACCGGGGAGCTGTTTTTT
-	TRBV11-2	TRBJ2-5	-	CASINGETQYF	TGTGCCAGCATCAACGGAGAGACCCAGTACTTC
-	TRBV7-2	TRBJ1-2	-	CASSLPYSSFYTF	TGTGCCAGCAGCTTACCGTATTCATCGTTCTACACCTTC
-	TRBV6-6	TRBJ2-7	-	CASSYSAGTGEQYF	TGTGCCAGCAGTTACTCGGCCGGCACGGGCGAGCAGTACTTC
-	TRBV15	TRBJ1-4	-	CATSRGIGNEKLFF	TGTGCCACCAGCAGAGGGATAGGGAACGAAAAACTGTTTTTT